A single TCR beta chain is shown here with its context. V was shortened by 2 bases and J by 5 bases, with 3 bases between the two germline ends. Germline V gene data show CDR1 as LGHNT and CDR2 as FRNRAP. The CDR3 contains 11 residues. This sample was taken from a study of Ad26.COV2.S vaccination and SARS-CoV-2 variants. Repertoires were generated with immunoSEQ multiplex PCR, while TCRdb's copy carries only in-frame clones and drops some. The repertoire holds fewer than 800,000 clones, with more than 70% as singletons. As to treatment: around 19 received Ad26.COV2.S at low or high dose, single or two shots; five or six received placebo; per-sample allocation not given. The samples date from day 63 after the first vaccine or placebo injection.

This TCR derives from a person aged 18-60 years who received the Ad26.COV2.S COVID-19 vaccine or a placebo. V and J are TRBV12-5 and TRBJ1-2; D gene unclear. The sample here was peripheral blood, taken in a trial of Ad26.COV2.S vaccine versus placebo. CDR3 DNA: TGTGCTAGTGGTTTGTCGTATGGCTACACCTTC. This translates into CASGLSYGYTF.